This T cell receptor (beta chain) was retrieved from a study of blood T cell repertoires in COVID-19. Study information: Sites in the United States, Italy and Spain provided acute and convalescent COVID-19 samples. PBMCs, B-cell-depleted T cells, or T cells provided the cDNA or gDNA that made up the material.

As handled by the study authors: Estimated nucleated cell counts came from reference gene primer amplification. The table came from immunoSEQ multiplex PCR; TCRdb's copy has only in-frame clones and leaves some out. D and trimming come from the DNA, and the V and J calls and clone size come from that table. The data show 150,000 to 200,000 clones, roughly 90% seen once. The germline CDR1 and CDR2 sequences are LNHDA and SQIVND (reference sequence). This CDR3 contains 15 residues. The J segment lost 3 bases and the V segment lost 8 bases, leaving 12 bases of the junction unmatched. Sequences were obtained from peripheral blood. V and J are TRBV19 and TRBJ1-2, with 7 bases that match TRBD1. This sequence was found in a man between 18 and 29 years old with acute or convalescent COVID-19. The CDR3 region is CASSTGQKVDYGYTF. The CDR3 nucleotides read TGTGCCAGTTCCACGGGACAGAAGGTAGACTATGGCTACACCTTC.